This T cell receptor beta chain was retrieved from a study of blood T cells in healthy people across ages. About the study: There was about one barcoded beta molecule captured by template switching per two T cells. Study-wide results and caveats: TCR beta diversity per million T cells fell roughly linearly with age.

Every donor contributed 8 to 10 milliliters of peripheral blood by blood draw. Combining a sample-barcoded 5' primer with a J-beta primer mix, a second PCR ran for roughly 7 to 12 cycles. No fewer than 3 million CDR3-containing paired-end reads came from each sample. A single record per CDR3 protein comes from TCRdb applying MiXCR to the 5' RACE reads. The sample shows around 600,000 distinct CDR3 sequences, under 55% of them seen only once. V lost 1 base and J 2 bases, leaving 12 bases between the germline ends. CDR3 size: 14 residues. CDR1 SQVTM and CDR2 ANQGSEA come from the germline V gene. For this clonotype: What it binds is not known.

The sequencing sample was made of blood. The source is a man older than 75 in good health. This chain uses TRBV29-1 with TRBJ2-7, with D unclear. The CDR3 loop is CSVEVRGSPYEQYF. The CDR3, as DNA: TGCAGCGTTGAAGTACGAGGATCCCCCTACGAGCAGTACTTC.